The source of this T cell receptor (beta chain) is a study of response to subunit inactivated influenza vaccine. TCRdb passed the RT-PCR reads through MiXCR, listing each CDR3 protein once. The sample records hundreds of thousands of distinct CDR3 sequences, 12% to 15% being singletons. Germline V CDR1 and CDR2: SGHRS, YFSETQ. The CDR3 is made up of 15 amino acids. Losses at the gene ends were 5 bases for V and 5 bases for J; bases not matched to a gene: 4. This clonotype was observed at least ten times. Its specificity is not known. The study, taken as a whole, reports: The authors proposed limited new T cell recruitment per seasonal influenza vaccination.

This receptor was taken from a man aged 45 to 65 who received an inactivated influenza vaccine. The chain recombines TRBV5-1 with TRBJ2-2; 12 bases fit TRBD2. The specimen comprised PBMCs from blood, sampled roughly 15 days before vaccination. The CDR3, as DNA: TGCGCCAGCAGAATCGGACTAGCGGGAACCGGGGAGCTGTTTTTT. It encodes CASRIGLAGTGELFF.